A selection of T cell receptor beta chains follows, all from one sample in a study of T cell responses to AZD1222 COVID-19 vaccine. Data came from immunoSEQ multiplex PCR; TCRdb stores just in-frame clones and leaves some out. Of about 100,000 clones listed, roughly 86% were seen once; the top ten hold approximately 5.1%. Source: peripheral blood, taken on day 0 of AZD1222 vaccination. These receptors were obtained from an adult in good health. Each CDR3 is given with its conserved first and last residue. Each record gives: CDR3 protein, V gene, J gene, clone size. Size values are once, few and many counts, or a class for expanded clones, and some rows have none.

CASSVGAPPGVRDYGYTF	TRBV9	TRBJ1-2	NA
CAISAGGQRAYEQYF	TRBV10-3	TRBJ2-7	NA
CASSSDVNQPQHF	TRBV27	TRBJ1-5	NA
CASSPLTTGELFF	TRBV4-2	TRBJ2-2	NA
CATHKDSNYGYTF	TRBV2	TRBJ1-2	NA
CASSPGSISYNEQFF	TRBV18	TRBJ2-1	NA
CASSSGGGSGEAFF	TRBV13	TRBJ1-1	once
CASSMTAGNYNEQFF	TRBV19	TRBJ2-1	NA
CASSSIWTGGNEKLFF	TRBV5-8	TRBJ1-4	NA
CASSGQGARGEKLFF	TRBV6-5	TRBJ1-4	NA
CASSLAGVGGYTF	TRBV7-2	TRBJ1-2	once
CASSPQGRGRPNEKLFF	TRBV3-1/TRBV3-2	TRBJ1-4	NA
CASSHPRGFSGANVLTF	TRBV4-3	TRBJ2-6	NA
CASSVGTTNNEQFF	TRBV9	TRBJ2-1	NA
CASSEGTSSEKLFF	TRBV6-1	TRBJ1-4	NA
CASRLPQEVTSSGNTIYF	TRBV7-3	TRBJ1-3	NA
CASNPRGGNTGELFF	TRBV5-4	TRBJ2-2	NA
CAALSDRDTGELFF	TRBV10-3	TRBJ2-2	NA
CASSPLGLGYQETQYF	TRBV5-1	TRBJ2-5	NA
CASSYSFYAEKLFF	TRBV6-5	TRBJ1-4	NA
CASNVGAAGELFF	TRBV19	TRBJ2-2	NA
CASSVLAGVSTDTQYF	TRBV9	TRBJ2-3	NA